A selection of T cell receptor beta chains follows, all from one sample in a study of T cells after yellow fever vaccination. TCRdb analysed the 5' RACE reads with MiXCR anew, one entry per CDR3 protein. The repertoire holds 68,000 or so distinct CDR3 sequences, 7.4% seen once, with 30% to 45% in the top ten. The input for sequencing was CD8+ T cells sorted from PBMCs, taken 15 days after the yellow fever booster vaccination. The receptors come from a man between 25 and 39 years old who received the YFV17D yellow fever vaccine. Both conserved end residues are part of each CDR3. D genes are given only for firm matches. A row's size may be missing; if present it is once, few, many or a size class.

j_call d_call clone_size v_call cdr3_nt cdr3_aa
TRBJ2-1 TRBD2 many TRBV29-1 TGCAGCGCTGTGACTAGCGGGGGAAATGAGCAGTTCTTC CSAVTSGGNEQFF
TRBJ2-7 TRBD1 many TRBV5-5 TGTGCCAGCAGCCCGGGACAGGGGGTTTACGAGCAGTACTTC CASSPGQGVYEQYF
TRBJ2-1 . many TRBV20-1 TGCAGTGCTAGAGATACGAGGGCTTACAATGAGCAGTTCTTC CSARDTRAYNEQFF
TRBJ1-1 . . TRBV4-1 TGCGCCAGCAGCCAAGAAGGAGTGAACACTGAAGCTTTCTTT CASSQEGVNTEAFF
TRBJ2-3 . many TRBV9 TGTGCCAGCAGCATCCTCGAGGCTAGCACAGATACGCAGTATTTT CASSILEASTDTQYF
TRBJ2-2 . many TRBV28 TGTGCCAGCAGCGACCTATCCGATGGACGGGTGTGGAGGGCCGGGGAGCTGTTTTTT CASSDLSDGRVWRAGELFF
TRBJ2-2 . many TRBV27 TGTGCCAGCAGTGGTGGAGGGGAATGGCGTCGGGGGAACACCGGGGAGCTGTTTTTT CASSGGGEWRRGNTGELFF
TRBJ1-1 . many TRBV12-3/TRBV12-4 TGTGCCAGCAGTTTTGTGGGGGCTGAAGCTTTCTTT CASSFVGAEAFF
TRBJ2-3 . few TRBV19 TGTGCCAGTAGCGGGGTCTACACAGATACGCAGTATTTT CASSGVYTDTQYF
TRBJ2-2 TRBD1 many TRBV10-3 TGTGCCATGGCCGGGACAGTGAACACCGGGGAGCTGTTTTTT CAMAGTVNTGELFF
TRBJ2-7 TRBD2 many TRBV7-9 TGTGCCAGCAGCTTAGCGCTAGTAGCGGGAGTCACCTACGAGCAGTACTTC CASSLALVAGVTYEQYF
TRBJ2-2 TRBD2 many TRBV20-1 TGCAGTGCTAGAGTATTTAGCGGGAGTTTTTCCACCGGGGAGCTGTTTTTT CSARVFSGSFSTGELFF
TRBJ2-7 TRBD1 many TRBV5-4 TGTGCCAGCAGCCATGGGACAGCGACCTTATACTACGAGCAGTACTTC CASSHGTATLYYEQYF
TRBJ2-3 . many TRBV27 TGTGCCAGCAGTTCACAGGGACTCACAGATACGCAGTATTTT CASSSQGLTDTQYF
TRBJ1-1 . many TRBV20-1 TGCAGTGCCCCCGGGGGCACTGAAGCTTTCTTT CSAPGGTEAFF
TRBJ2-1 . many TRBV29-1 TGCAGCGTTGAACCGCCCTCCTACAATGAGCAGTTCTTC CSVEPPSYNEQFF
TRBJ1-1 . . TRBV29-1 TGCAGCGTACGAACGAACACTGAAGCTTTCTTT CSVRTNTEAFF
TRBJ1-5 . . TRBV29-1 TGCAGCACGAAGATCATCCACTGGGGCAGTGGTCCACAGCCCCAGCATTTT CSTKIIHWGSGPQPQHF
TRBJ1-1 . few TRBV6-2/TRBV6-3 TGTGCCAGCAGTCGCGACACTTCTTGGGCTGAAGCTTTCTTT CASSRDTSWAEAFF
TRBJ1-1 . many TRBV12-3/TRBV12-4 TGTGCCACCAGAGGAAGCCGCAGATTGAACACTGAAGCTTTCTTT CATRGSRRLNTEAFF
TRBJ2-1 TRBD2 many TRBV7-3 TGTGCCAGCAGCTCCGGGACTAGCTCCTACAATGAGCAGTTCTTC CASSSGTSSYNEQFF
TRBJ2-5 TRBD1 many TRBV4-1 TGCGCCAGCAGCCAAGTGGGGACAGGGGCGGGGGAGACCCAGTACTTC CASSQVGTGAGETQYF
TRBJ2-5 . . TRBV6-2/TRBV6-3 TGTGCCAGCACCTCAAGTCGGACCCAGTACTTC CASTSSRTQYF
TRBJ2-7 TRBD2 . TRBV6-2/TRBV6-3 TGTGCCAGCAGTTACATCGAGCGGGAGCCATCCGGGCAGTACTTC CASSYIEREPSGQYF
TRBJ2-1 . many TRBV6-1 TGTGCCAGCAGCCCCCACGAGCGGATCTACAATGAGCAGTTCTTC CASSPHERIYNEQFF
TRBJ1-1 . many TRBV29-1 TGCAGCGAACGACCGACGAACACTGAAGCTTTCTTT CSERPTNTEAFF
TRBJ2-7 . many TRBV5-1 TGCGCCAGCAAACCGGCAGGTGGGGTCGAGCAGTACTTC CASKPAGGVEQYF
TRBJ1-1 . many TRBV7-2 TGTGCCAGCAGCTTAGTACTAGCGAACACTGAAGCTTTCTTT CASSLVLANTEAFF